The 8 T cell receptor beta chains given below trace back to one sample, sequenced in a study of blood T cell repertoires in COVID-19. This table comes from immunoSEQ multiplex PCR, and its TCRdb copy is limited to in-frame clones, with some not included. The table includes about 330,000 clones, about four fifths detected once. The sample consisted of peripheral blood. Receptor source: a woman aged 50 to 60 with acute or convalescent COVID-19.

The table lists this clone with a few counts. The V call is TRBV19, the J call TRBJ1-6, with TRBD1 identical over 11 bases. V was clipped by 6 bases and J by 9 bases; unmatched bases: 7. Looked up from germline, CDR1 is LNHDA and CDR2 is SQIVND (reference sequence). CDR3 size: 15 residues. The CDR3 sequence: CASSRDRGIGSPLHF. In nucleotides, the CDR3 is TGTGCCAGTAGCCGGGACAGGGGGATTGGTTCACCCCTCCACTTT.

This clone showed up just a few times. The gene calls are TRBV13 and TRBJ2-3; 9 bases fit TRBD1. This CDR3 contains 16 residues. Trimming took 7 bases from V and 4 from J; bases not matched to a gene: 12. CDR1 is PRHDT and CDR2 is FYEKMQ in the germline V gene (reference sequence). In DNA form, the CDR3 reads TGTGCCAGCACCCCATCCGGGACAGGGTTTGCAGATACGCAGTATTTT. It specifies CASTPSGTGFADTQYF.

The genes are TRBV6-6 and TRBJ1-3; TRBD1 might be the D (5 bases). Trimming stripped 6 bases from V and 0 bases from J, with 12 bases between. The CDR3 spans 15 residues. Germline values: CDR1 MNHNY, CDR2 SVGAGI (reference sequence). The CDR3 is CASRPQGISGNTIYF. The CDR3, as DNA: TGTGCCAGCAGACCTCAGGGAATCTCTGGAAACACCATATATTTT.

The chain combines TRBV2 with TRBJ1-5, with D possibly matching TRBD1 (6 bases). Deletions cut 4 bases from V and 5 bases from J, with 9 bases between. Germline V gene sequence: CDR1 SNHLY, CDR2 FYNNEI. This CDR3 is built from 13 residues. CDR3 sequence reads: CASSGTEYQPQHF. CDR3 DNA: TGTGCCAGCAGTGGGACAGAATATCAGCCCCAGCATTTT.

The chain combines TRBV25-1 with TRBJ2-2, with D perhaps TRBD1 (5 bases). V lost 4 bases to trimming and J lost 7 bases, with 10 bases between them. The germline V gene encodes CDR1 MGHDK and CDR2 SYGVNS. CDR3 length: 13 amino acids. For the CDR3, the DNA is TGTGCCAGCAGTGCTTATAGGGGCGGGGAGCTGTTTTTT. This gives the protein CASSAYRGGELFF.

The V and J genes are TRBV24-1 and TRBJ2-3; 7 bases align to TRBD1. The germline CDR1 and CDR2 sequences are KGHDR and SFDVKD. The V segment lost 4 bases and the J segment 1 base; nucleotides outside the gene matches: 7. The CDR3 runs 16 residues. The CDR3 here is CATSDPKDRRTDTQYF. The CDR3 nucleotides are TGTGCCACCAGTGACCCCAAGGACAGGCGCACAGATACGCAGTATTTT.

The chain has TRBV6-5 and TRBJ2-3; 12 bases agree with TRBD1. The junction had 9 bases not matched to a gene; V was cut back by 10 bases and J by 4 bases. CDR3 length equals 15 residues. From germline, CDR1 is MNHEY and CDR2 SVGAGI. The CDR3 here is CANRGTGGSPDTQYF. CDR3 sequence (DNA): TGTGCCAACAGAGGGACAGGGGGCTCCCCAGATACGCAGTATTTT.

This chain connects TRBV30 to TRBJ1-4, with D tentatively TRBD1 (5 bases). The CDR3 covers 14 residues. Germline V gives CDR1 GTSNPN, CDR2 SVGIG (reference sequence). With 0 bases removed from V and 6 bases from J, the gap between germline ends came to 11 bases. CDR3 DNA sequence: TGTGCCTGGAGTGTACGGGGGATAGATGAAAAACTGTTTTTT. It codes for CAWSVRGIDEKLFF.